This entry lists 6 T cell receptor beta chains sequenced from one sample in a study of blood T cell repertoires in COVID-19. Generated by immunoSEQ multiplex PCR, the TCRdb table keeps only in-frame clones and is missing some. The sample has 150,000 to 200,000 clones, about 86% seen once. The specimen was peripheral blood. All receptors come from a woman older than 75 with acute or convalescent COVID-19.

The V call is TRBV4-3, the J call TRBJ2-1; D not certain. The CDR3 length is 14 residues. Germline values: CDR1 LGHNA, CDR2 YSLEER. V lost 4 bases, J lost 6 bases, and 13 bases lay in between. The CDR3 DNA follows: TGCGCCAGCAGCCGAGCCCCCTACGCCAATGAGCAGTTCTTC. Its translation is CASSRAPYANEQFF.

The chain uses TRBV5-1 and TRBJ2-5, with D tentatively TRBD1 (5 bases). This CDR3 contains 14 residues. Trimming removed 0 bases from V and 5 bases from J, with 11 bases in between. Germline V CDR1 and CDR2: SGHRS, YFSETQ. CDR3 nucleotide sequence: TGCGCCAGCAGCTTGGAGCCAGGGCGGGAGACCCAGTACTTC. Translating gives CASSLEPGRETQYF.

This sequence joins TRBV18 and TRBJ2-3, with 11 bases aligning to TRBD2. V trimming: 3 bases; J trimming: 3 bases; junction bases outside the gene matches: 8. The CDR3 covers 17 residues. Germline CDR1 reads KGHSH; CDR2 reads LQKENI. The CDR3, as DNA: TGTGCCAGCTCACCCGCCCTAGCGGGGGGACCTACAGATACGCAGTATTTT. This codes for CASSPALAGGPTDTQYF. The full variable domain, completed using reference TRBV18 and TRBJ2-3, is NAGVMQNPRHLVRRRGQEARLRCSPMKGHSHVYWYRQLPEEGLKFMVYLQKENIIDESGMPKERFSAEFPKEGPSILRIQQVVRGDSAAYFCASSPALAGGPTDTQYFGPGTRLTVL.

The chain couples TRBV19 to TRBJ2-5, with 10 bases lining up with TRBD2. The CDR3 is 18 amino acids. Germline V gene lookup returns CDR1 LNHDA and CDR2 SQIVND (reference sequence). Trimming removed 1 base from V and 7 bases from J; junction bases left unmatched: 15. CDR3 nucleotide sequence: TGTGCCAGTAGTATAGCCCTGGCTAGCGGGAGCCTCGGGGGGACCCAGTACTTC. Translation: CASSIALASGSLGGTQYF. Full variable domain (remainder filled in from reference TRBV19 and TRBJ2-5): DGGITQSPKYLFRKEGQNVTLSCEQNLNHDAMYWYRQDPGQGLRLIYYSQIVNDFQKGDIAEGYSVSREKKESFPLTVTSAQKNPTAFYLCASSIALASGSLGGTQYFGPGTRLLVL.

This clone is a singleton in its sample. V and J are TRBV3-1 (or the pseudogene TRBV3-2) and TRBJ2-1, with D tentatively TRBD2 (6 bases). Trimming removed 1 base from V and 6 bases from J, with 10 bases in between. This CDR3 has 14 amino acids. Germline V gene data show CDR1 as LGHDT and CDR2 as YNNKEL (reference sequence). CDR3 DNA: TGTGCCAGCAGCCAAGTTGCCGGGGGCAATGAGCAGTTCTTC. This encodes CASSQVAGGNEQFF.

The gene calls are TRBV6-6 and TRBJ2-1; TRBD1 is a possible D gene (6 bases). In germline, CDR1 is MNHNY, CDR2 SVGAGI (reference sequence). V lost 2 bases, J lost 1 base, and 12 bases lay in between. The CDR3 spans 16 residues. The CDR3: CASSYPQGPSYNEQFF. The CDR3 nucleotides read TGTGCCAGCAGTTACCCACAGGGTCCTTCCTACAATGAGCAGTTCTTC.